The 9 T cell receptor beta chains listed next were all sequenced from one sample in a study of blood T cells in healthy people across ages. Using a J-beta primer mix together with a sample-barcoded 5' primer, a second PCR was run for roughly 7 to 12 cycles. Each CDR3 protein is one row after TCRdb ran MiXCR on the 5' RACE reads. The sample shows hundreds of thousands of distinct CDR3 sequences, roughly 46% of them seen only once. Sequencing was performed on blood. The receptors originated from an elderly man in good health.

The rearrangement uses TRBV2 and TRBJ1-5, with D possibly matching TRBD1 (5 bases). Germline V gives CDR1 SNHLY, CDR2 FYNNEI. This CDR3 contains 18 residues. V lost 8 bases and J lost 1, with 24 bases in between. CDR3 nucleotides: TGTGCCAGCGGCCGAATAAAAGGGGCCTTAATGAGCAATCAGCCCCAGCATTTT. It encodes CASGRIKGALMSNQPQHF.

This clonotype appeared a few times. Written as DNA, the CDR3 is TGCAGTGCTAGCCAGTACAGGAGAATCGAGGCTGATACGCAGTATTTT. It codes for CSASQYRRIEADTQYF. The chain employs TRBV20-1 and TRBJ2-3; weak D call: TRBD1 (5 bases). Germline-derived CDR1 and CDR2 are DFQATT and SNEGSKA (reference sequence). V lost 3 bases, J lost 6 bases, and 22 bases lay in between. The CDR3 runs 16 residues.

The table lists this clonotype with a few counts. This chain's CDR3 is CASSRSSGLAGNEQFF. The CDR3 nucleotides read TGTGCCAGCAGCCGCTCATCGGGGCTAGCGGGGAATGAGCAGTTCTTC. This rearrangement joins TRBV12-3 or TRBV12-4 to TRBJ2-1, with 9 bases identical to TRBD2. The CDR3 is 16 residues long. V shed 6 bases and J 7 bases; nucleotides not matched to a gene: 13.

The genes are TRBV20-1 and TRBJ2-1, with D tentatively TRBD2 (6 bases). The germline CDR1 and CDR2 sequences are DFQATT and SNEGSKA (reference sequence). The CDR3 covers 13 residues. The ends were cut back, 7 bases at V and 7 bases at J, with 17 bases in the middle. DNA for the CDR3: TGCAGTGTGGGGCCGGACTATGGGAATGAGCAGTTCTTC. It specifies CSVGPDYGNEQFF.

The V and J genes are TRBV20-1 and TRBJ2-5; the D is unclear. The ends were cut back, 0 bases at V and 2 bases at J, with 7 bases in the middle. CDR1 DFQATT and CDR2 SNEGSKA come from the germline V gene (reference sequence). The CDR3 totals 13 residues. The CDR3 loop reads CSARDPVQETQYF. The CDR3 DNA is TGCAGTGCTAGAGATCCAGTTCAAGAGACCCAGTACTTC.

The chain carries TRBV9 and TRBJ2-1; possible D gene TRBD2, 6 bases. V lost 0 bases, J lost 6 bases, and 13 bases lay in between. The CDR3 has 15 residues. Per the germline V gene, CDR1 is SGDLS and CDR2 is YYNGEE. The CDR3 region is CASSVGGGTGNEQFF. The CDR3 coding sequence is TGTGCCAGCAGCGTAGGTGGCGGGACCGGCAATGAGCAGTTCTTC. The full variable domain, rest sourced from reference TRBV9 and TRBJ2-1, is DSGVTQTPKHLITATGQRVTLRCSPRSGDLSVYWYQQSLDQGLQFLIQYYNGEERAKGNILERFSAQQFPDLHSELNLSSLELGDSALYFCASSVGGGTGNEQFFGPGTRLTVL.

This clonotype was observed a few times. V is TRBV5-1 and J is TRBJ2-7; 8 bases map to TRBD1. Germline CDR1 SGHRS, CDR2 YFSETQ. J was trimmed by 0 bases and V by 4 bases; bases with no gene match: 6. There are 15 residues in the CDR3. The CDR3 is CASSATGGGSYEQYF. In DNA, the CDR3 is TGCGCCAGCAGCGCCACAGGGGGTGGCTCCTACGAGCAGTACTTC.

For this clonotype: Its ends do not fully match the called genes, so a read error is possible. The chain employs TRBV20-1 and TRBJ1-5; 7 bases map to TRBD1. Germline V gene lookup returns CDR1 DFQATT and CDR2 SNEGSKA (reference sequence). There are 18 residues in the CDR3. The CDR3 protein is CGARYFRDSQDSNQPQHF. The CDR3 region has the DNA TGCGGTGCTCGTTACTTCCGGGACAGTCAAGATAGCAATCAGCCCCAGCATTTT.

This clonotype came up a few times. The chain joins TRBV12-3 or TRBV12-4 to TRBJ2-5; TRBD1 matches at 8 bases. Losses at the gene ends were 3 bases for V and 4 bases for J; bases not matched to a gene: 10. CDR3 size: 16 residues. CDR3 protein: CASSLRQGSSGETQYF. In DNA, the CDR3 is TGTGCCAGCAGTTTGAGACAGGGGAGTTCGGGAGAGACCCAGTACTTC.